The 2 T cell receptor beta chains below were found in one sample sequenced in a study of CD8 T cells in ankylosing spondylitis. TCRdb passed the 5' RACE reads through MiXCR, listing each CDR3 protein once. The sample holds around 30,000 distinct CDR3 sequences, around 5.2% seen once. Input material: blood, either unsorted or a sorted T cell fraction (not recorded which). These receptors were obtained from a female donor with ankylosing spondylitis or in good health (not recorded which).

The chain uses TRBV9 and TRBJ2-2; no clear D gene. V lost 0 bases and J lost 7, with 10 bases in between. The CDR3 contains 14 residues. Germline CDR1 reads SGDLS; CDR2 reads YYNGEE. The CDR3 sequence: CASSVGTGRGELFF. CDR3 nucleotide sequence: TGTGCCAGCAGCGTAGGAACGGGTCGCGGGGAGCTGTTTTTT.

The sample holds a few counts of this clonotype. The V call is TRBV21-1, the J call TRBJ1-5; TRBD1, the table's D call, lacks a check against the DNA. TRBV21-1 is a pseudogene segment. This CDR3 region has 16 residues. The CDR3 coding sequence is TGTGCCAGCACCGGAAGAAGGGACAGGGGTCTACAGCCCCAGCATTTT. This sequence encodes CASTGRRDRGLQPQHF.